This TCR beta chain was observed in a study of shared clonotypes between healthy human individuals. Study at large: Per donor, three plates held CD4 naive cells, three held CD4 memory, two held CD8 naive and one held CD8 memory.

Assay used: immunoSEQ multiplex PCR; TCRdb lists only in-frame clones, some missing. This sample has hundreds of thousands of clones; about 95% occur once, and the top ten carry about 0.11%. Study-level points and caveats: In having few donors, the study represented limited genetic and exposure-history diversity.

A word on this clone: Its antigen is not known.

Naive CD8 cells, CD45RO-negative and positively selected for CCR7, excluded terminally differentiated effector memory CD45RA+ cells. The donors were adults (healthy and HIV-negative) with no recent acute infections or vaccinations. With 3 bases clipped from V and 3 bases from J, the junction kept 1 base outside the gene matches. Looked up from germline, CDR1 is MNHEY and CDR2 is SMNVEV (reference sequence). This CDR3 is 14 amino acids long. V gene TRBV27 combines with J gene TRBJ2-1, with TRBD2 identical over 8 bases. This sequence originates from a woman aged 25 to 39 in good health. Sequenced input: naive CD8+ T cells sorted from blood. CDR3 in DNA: TGTGCCAGCAGTTTGGGACTAGTCTACAATGAGCAGTTCTTC. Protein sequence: CASSLGLVYNEQFF.